Below are 24 T cell receptor beta chains sequenced from a single sample in a study of cytotoxic CD8 clonotypes in ibrutinib-treated CLL. Clones were read by immunoSEQ multiplex PCR, and TCRdb kept only the in-frame ones, dropping some. The sample yields 200,000 or so clones, more than 75% seen once. The input for sequencing was PBMCs, taken after 12 months of ibrutinib treatment. The source of these receptors is a human donor with chronic lymphocytic leukemia.

This clone was seen only a few times. This chain connects TRBV7-9 to TRBJ1-1, with 8 bases identical to TRBD1. The junction had 5 bases not matched to a gene; V was cut back by 6 bases and J by 2 bases. In germline, CDR1 is SEHNR, CDR2 FQNEAQ (reference sequence). This CDR3 is built from 14 residues. In DNA, the CDR3 is TGTGCCAGCAGTTTTACAGGGGGTAACACTGAAGCTTTCTTT. It encodes CASSFTGGNTEAFF.

This clone was seen only once. This rearrangement joins TRBV6-5 to TRBJ1-1; the D gene is possibly TRBD1 (6 bases). V was clipped by 6 bases and J by 4 bases, with 12 bases between them. The CDR3 sequence is 13 residues long. CDR1 MNHEY and CDR2 SVGAGI come from the germline V gene. The CDR3 spells CASRPGESTEAFF. CDR3 DNA: TGTGCCAGCAGGCCAGGGGAGAGCACTGAAGCTTTCTTT.

The sample holds a few counts of this clone. V usage is TRBV18 and J usage is TRBJ2-1; D assignment may be TRBD1 or TRBD2 (6 bases each). Germline V CDR1 and CDR2: KGHSH, LQKENI. CDR3 length: 13 amino acids. The V end lost 3 bases, the J end lost 7 bases, and 10 bases lay between the germline ends. The CDR3 here is CASSPPGANEQFF. The CDR3 DNA reads TGTGCCAGCTCACCCCCGGGGGCGAATGAGCAGTTCTTC. The variable domain in full, with the rest retrieved from reference TRBV18 and TRBJ2-1, is NAGVMQNPRHLVRRRGQEARLRCSPMKGHSHVYWYRQLPEEGLKFMVYLQKENIIDESGMPKERFSAEFPKEGPSILRIQQVVRGDSAAYFCASSPPGANEQFFGPGTRLTVL.

The V call is TRBV2, the J call TRBJ2-1; TRBD1 aligns across 8 bases. Germline CDR1 is SNHLY and CDR2 is FYNNEI. V was clipped by 5 bases and J by 4 bases; unmatched bases: 7. CDR3 size: 15 residues. The chain's CDR3 is CASSPTGGNYNEQFF. In nucleotides, the CDR3 is TGTGCCAGCAGTCCAACAGGGGGAAATTACAATGAGCAGTTCTTC.

The chain carries TRBV25-1 and TRBJ1-1; D gene ambiguous. Per the germline V gene, CDR1 is MGHDK and CDR2 is SYGVNS. The CDR3 runs to 13 residues. The germline V and J ends were trimmed by 8 bases and 6 bases, with 16 bases remaining between them. The CDR3 is CASGDNRRSEAFF. For the CDR3, the DNA is TGTGCCAGCGGAGATAACAGACGGTCTGAAGCTTTCTTT.

The rearrangement joins TRBV6-1 to TRBJ2-7; D unresolved. CDR3 length: 11 residues. CDR1 and CDR2 from the germline V gene are MNHNS and SASEGT. The V gene lost 4 bases and the J gene lost 10 bases, with 11 bases spanning the gap. In DNA form, the CDR3 reads TGTGCCAGCAGTGCCCAATATGAACAGTACTTC. This sequence encodes CASSAQYEQYF.

This rearrangement joins TRBV7-9 to TRBJ1-1; 9 nucleotides match TRBD1. The V segment lost 1 base and the J segment 8 bases; nucleotides outside the gene matches: 5. Looked up from germline, CDR1 is SEHNR and CDR2 is FQNEAQ (reference sequence). The CDR3 length is 14 residues. The CDR3: CASSLGVGQGEAFF. The DNA of the CDR3 is TGTGCCAGCAGCTTAGGAGTGGGACAGGGAGAAGCTTTCTTT.

V and J are TRBV2 and TRBJ2-3; 7 bases match TRBD1. V shed 8 bases, J shed 3 bases, and the junction held 11 bases outside the gene matches. Germline values: CDR1 SNHLY, CDR2 FYNNEI. CDR3 length: 15 residues. CDR3 nucleotide sequence: TGTGCCAGCTCAGCCTTAGGGGGCGCGACAGATACGCAGTATTTT. It codes for CASSALGGATDTQYF.

The sample holds one count of this clone. V gene TRBV9 combines with J gene TRBJ1-2; weak D call: TRBD1 (5 bases). CDR3 length equals 14 residues. Trimming took 5 bases from V and 2 from J, leaving 13 bases between them. Germline loops: CDR1 SGDLS, CDR2 YYNGEE. CDR3 DNA sequence: TGTGCCAGCAGTCCTGGGACTGCCAACTATGGCTACACCTTC. It specifies CASSPGTANYGYTF.

The rearrangement links TRBV7-6 to TRBJ1-1; a possible D gene is TRBD1 (6 bases). CDR1 and CDR2 from the germline V gene are SGHVS and FNYEAQ. Trimming took 2 bases from V and 5 from J, leaving 27 bases between them. The CDR3 consists of 19 residues. The CDR3 DNA reads TGTGCCAGCAGCTTATTTGAGGGGAGGCCAGCCGATCAGGGGACTGAAGCTTTCTTT. Amino acids: CASSLFEGRPADQGTEAFF. Based on the CDR3 plus reference TRBV7-6 and TRBJ1-1, the full variable domain is GAGVSQSPRYKVTKRGQDVALRCDPISGHVSLYWYRQALGQGPEFLTYFNYEAQQDKSGLPNDRFSAERPEGSISTLTIQRTEQRDSAMYRCASSLFEGRPADQGTEAFFGQGTRLTVV.

This chain connects TRBV4-2 to TRBJ2-1; no reliable D call. Trimming took 1 base from V and 9 from J, leaving 10 bases between them. This CDR3 contains 13 residues. Germline CDR1 is LGHNA and CDR2 is YNFKEQ. CDR3 DNA: TGTGCCAGCAGCCAAGCGCAAGTTTCTGAGCAGTTCTTC. This codes for CASSQAQVSEQFF.

V and J are TRBV28 and TRBJ2-7; 12 bases line up with TRBD2. This CDR3 spans 16 amino acids. V shed 5 bases and J 1 base; nucleotides not matched to a gene: 6. Germline CDR1 reads MDHEN; CDR2 reads SYDVKM. CDR3 in amino acids: CASSPLAGGRSYEQYF. Here the CDR3 DNA reads TGTGCCAGCAGTCCCCTAGCGGGAGGGAGGTCCTACGAGCAGTACTTC.

CDR3 residues: CASQPLLAGGRTDTQYF. The CDR3 DNA follows: TGTGCCAGCCAACCCCTACTAGCGGGAGGACGCACAGATACGCAGTATTTT. V usage is TRBV2 and J usage is TRBJ2-3, with 12 bases fitting TRBD2. The CDR3 has 17 amino acids. Per the germline V gene, CDR1 is SNHLY and CDR2 is FYNNEI. The V gene end was trimmed by 8 bases and the J gene end by 1 base; junction bases not matched to a gene: 10.

The chain joins TRBV14 to TRBJ1-6, with 7 bases that match TRBD1. CDR1 and CDR2 from the germline V gene are SGHDN and FVKESK. V lost 3 bases and J lost 7; bases outside the gene matches: 6. The CDR3 contains 15 residues. CDR3 DNA: TGTGCCAGCAGCCAGAAGGGACAGAACAATTCACCCCTCCACTTT. Translating gives CASSQKGQNNSPLHF.

This clone was recorded a few times. V and J are TRBV29-1 and TRBJ1-5; a weak D match, TRBD1 (5 bases). The V and J ends lost 4 bases and 4 bases respectively, with 8 bases between them. Per germline, CDR1 SQVTM and CDR2 ANQGSEA. The CDR3 consists of 12 residues. The CDR3 coding sequence is TGCAGCGTTGGGGGGGTAAATCAGCCCCAGCATTTT. It yields the protein CSVGGVNQPQHF.

The V and J genes are TRBV6-6 and TRBJ1-1; maybe TRBD1 (6 bases). Looked up from germline, CDR1 is MNHNY and CDR2 is SVGAGI (reference sequence). V lost 5 bases, J lost 5 bases, and 15 bases lay in between. This CDR3 has 14 residues. In DNA, the CDR3 is TGTGCCAGCAGTGCCTCACAGGGAGGGACTGAAGCTTTCTTT. This translates into CASSASQGGTEAFF.

The genes are TRBV20-1 and TRBJ2-7, with 8 bases fitting TRBD1. The CDR3 loop spans 11 amino acids. Unmatched junction bases numbered 9, after V lost 6 bases and J lost 11 bases. The germline V gene has CDR1 DFQATT and CDR2 SNEGSKA (reference sequence). In nucleotides, the CDR3 is TGCAGTGCACAAGGGACAGGCGGGGAGTACTTC. It specifies CSAQGTGGEYF.

The gene calls are TRBV7-2 and TRBJ2-3; 7 bases line up with TRBD1. Germline-derived CDR1 and CDR2 are SGHTA and FQGNSA. V gave up 1 base and J gave up 3 bases; unmatched junction bases: 4. The CDR3 sequence is 15 residues long. The CDR3 sequence is CASSLGQGWTDTQYF. The CDR3 DNA reads TGTGCCAGCAGCTTAGGACAGGGATGGACAGATACGCAGTATTTT.

The chain joins TRBV21-1 to TRBJ1-5; the tabulated D call, TRBD1, remains unverified against the DNA. TRBV21-1 corresponds to a pseudogene. CDR3 length: 12 residues. In nucleotides, the CDR3 is TGTGCCAGATTGACAGGGAACGAGCCCCAGCATTTT. Its translation is CARLTGNEPQHF.

This chain connects TRBV29-1 to TRBJ2-5; 8 nucleotides line up with TRBD2. Germline CDR1 is SQVTM and CDR2 is ANQGSEA. The CDR3 is 12 residues long. CDR3: CTCGLAGETQYF. The CDR3 DNA reads TGCACTTGCGGACTAGCCGGGGAGACCCAGTACTTC.

This clone has more than one count but fewer than ten. This chain uses TRBV19 with TRBJ2-4; 7 positions match TRBD1. Trimming removed 8 bases from V and 0 bases from J; junction bases left unmatched: 7. This CDR3 has 15 amino acids. Germline V gene lookup returns CDR1 LNHDA and CDR2 SQIVND (reference sequence). The CDR3 coding sequence is TGTGCCAGTGGTACAGGGGTGGGAGCCAAAAACATTCAGTACTTC. This encodes CASGTGVGAKNIQYF.

The chain couples TRBV6-1 to TRBJ2-7; TRBD2 matches at 8 bases. The V and J ends lost 6 bases and 9 bases, in that order; junction bases with no gene match: 7. Germline values: CDR1 MNHNS, CDR2 SASEGT. The CDR3 runs to 12 residues. In DNA, the CDR3 is TGTGCCAGCAGGGGGACTAGTTCATCGCAGTACTTC. The encoded protein is CASRGTSSSQYF.

This rearrangement joins TRBV5-6 to TRBJ1-1, with D perhaps matching TRBD1 (5 bases). V was trimmed by 4 bases and J by 6 bases, leaving 10 bases between them. Germline lookup yields CDR1 SGHDT and CDR2 YYEEEE. The CDR3 extends over 12 amino acids. The CDR3 DNA sequence: TGTGCCAGCAGCGCAGGGACCCCTGAAGCTTTCTTT. Its protein product is CASSAGTPEAFF.

CDR3 region: CASGGRFNGYTF. CDR3 nucleotide sequence: TGTGCCAGCGGGGGAAGGTTCAATGGCTACACCTTC. V usage is TRBV28 and J usage is TRBJ1-2, with a possible D match to TRBD1 (5 bases). The germline V gene encodes CDR1 MDHEN and CDR2 SYDVKM. There are 12 residues in the CDR3. V was shortened by 8 bases and J by 6 bases, with 13 bases between the two germline ends.